One T cell receptor (beta chain) is described in this entry. Its matching antigen is unknown. These data come from a study of vaccination and CD4 T cells after COVID-19. Study-level background: The cells were exposed to overlapping spike peptides originating from SARS-CoV-2, HCoV-NL63, HCoV-OC43 and HCoV-229E for stimulation.

With the Oncomine TCR Beta short-read assay, DNA from cultured CD4+ T cells was sequenced. TCRdb re-analysed the PCR reads in MiXCR, keeping a single row per CDR3 protein. The sample gives around 16,000 distinct CDR3 sequences, about three quarters of which show up once; roughly 9.8% is in the top ten. Treatment of the sample: approximately 9-day PBMC culture with coronavirus spike peptide pools or control peptides (ViraFEST assay). TCR sequencing followed the expansion of antigen-specific T cells with peptide pools in ViraFEST. V was cut by 2 bases and J by 2 bases, with 10 bases left in between. The CDR3 has 14 residues. Germline-derived CDR1 and CDR2 are SGHRS and YFSETQ.

The J gene is TRBJ2-5, the V gene TRBV5-1; D is perhaps TRBD1 (6 bases). The source is a human donor who had recovered from COVID-19. The sequenced material came from CD4+ T cells from blood, cultured in vitro. The CDR3 sequence: CASSFGTKQETQYF. In DNA, the CDR3 is TGCGCCAGCAGCTTTGGGACAAAACAAGAGACCCAGTACTTC. The complete variable domain, with remaining parts taken from reference TRBV5-1 and TRBJ2-5, reads KAGVTQTPRYLIKTRGQQVTLSCSPISGHRSVSWYQQTPGQGLQFLFEYFSETQRNKGNFPGRFSGRQFSNSRSEMNVSTLELGDSALYLCASSFGTKQETQYFGPGTRLLVL.